Listed below are T cell receptor beta chains from one sample, sequenced in a study of blood T cell repertoires in COVID-19. Data came from immunoSEQ multiplex PCR; TCRdb stores just in-frame clones and leaves some out. The sample has approximately 81,000 clones; around nine tenths are singletons. Sequencing was performed on peripheral blood. The receptors stem from a man in his 70s with active or convalescent COVID-19. CDR3s leave out the opening cysteine and the closing phenylalanine or tryptophan. A D gene is named only where the DNA matches it firmly.

v_gene: TRBV29-1
j_gene: TRBJ2-2
d_gene: NA
CDR3aa: SHSTGTGELF

v_gene: TRBV7-9
j_gene: TRBJ1-1
d_gene: NA
CDR3aa: ASNVQENTEAF

v_gene: TRBV5-1
j_gene: TRBJ1-3
d_gene: NA
CDR3aa: ASSSGTYSGNTIY

v_gene: TRBV5-5
j_gene: TRBJ2-3
d_gene: TRBD1
CDR3aa: ASSPWDRAQY

v_gene: TRBV5-1
j_gene: TRBJ1-4
d_gene: TRBD1
CDR3aa: ASSLNTGVPNEKLF

v_gene: TRBV5-1
j_gene: TRBJ2-3
d_gene: TRBD2
CDR3aa: ASSLAGGGGSDTQY

v_gene: TRBV6-2/TRBV6-3
j_gene: TRBJ2-7
d_gene: TRBD1
CDR3aa: ASSYSIRGSKGATRHYEQY

v_gene: TRBV7-9
j_gene: TRBJ2-7
d_gene: NA
CDR3aa: ASSFMGQDHEQY

v_gene: TRBV28
j_gene: TRBJ2-2
d_gene: TRBD1
CDR3aa: ASSTRQGWGTGELF

v_gene: TRBV4-2
j_gene: TRBJ1-2
d_gene: NA
CDR3aa: ASSRDTYGYT

v_gene: TRBV29-1
j_gene: TRBJ1-1
d_gene: TRBD1
CDR3aa: SVQGAMNTEAF

v_gene: TRBV10-3
j_gene: TRBJ1-3
d_gene: TRBD1
CDR3aa: AISARQGHIY

v_gene: TRBV14
j_gene: TRBJ1-1
d_gene: NA
CDR3aa: ASSRFRGNTEAF

v_gene: TRBV11-2
j_gene: TRBJ2-3
d_gene: NA
CDR3aa: ASSLGKGVSTDTQY

v_gene: TRBV11-3
j_gene: TRBJ1-6
d_gene: TRBD1
CDR3aa: ASSPGTGNSPLH

v_gene: TRBV19
j_gene: TRBJ2-3
d_gene: TRBD2
CDR3aa: ASSIWSGGTDTQY

v_gene: TRBV5-6
j_gene: TRBJ2-4
d_gene: NA
CDR3aa: ASSLVSRAKNIQY

v_gene: TRBV19
j_gene: TRBJ2-4
d_gene: NA
CDR3aa: ASSIGKDKGIQY

v_gene: TRBV19
j_gene: TRBJ1-5
d_gene: NA
CDR3aa: ASSSPRASPAVYSNQPQH

v_gene: TRBV4-3
j_gene: TRBJ2-1
d_gene: TRBD1
CDR3aa: ASSFGQGSYNEQF

v_gene: TRBV10-2
j_gene: TRBJ2-1
d_gene: TRBD2
CDR3aa: ASRTSGLDNEQF

v_gene: TRBV27
j_gene: TRBJ1-1
d_gene: NA
CDR3aa: ASSLSGGTEAF

v_gene: TRBV27
j_gene: TRBJ1-1
d_gene: NA
CDR3aa: ASSLGGGGEAF

v_gene: TRBV3-1/TRBV3-2
j_gene: TRBJ2-5
d_gene: TRBD2
CDR3aa: ASTPRERGGYQETQY

v_gene: TRBV18
j_gene: TRBJ1-1
d_gene: NA
CDR3aa: ASSPLTGPNTEAF

v_gene: TRBV5-6
j_gene: TRBJ1-2
d_gene: TRBD1
CDR3aa: ASRLPGTGGGYGYT

v_gene: TRBV28
j_gene: TRBJ2-3
d_gene: NA
CDR3aa: ASSLLQGWTDTQY

v_gene: TRBV7-9
j_gene: TRBJ1-4
d_gene: NA
CDR3aa: ASSLPAANEKLF

v_gene: TRBV5-6
j_gene: TRBJ1-2
d_gene: TRBD1
CDR3aa: ASSSPTGHYGYT

v_gene: TRBV7-2
j_gene: TRBJ2-7
d_gene: NA
CDR3aa: ASSLVGAGALYEQY

v_gene: TRBV19
j_gene: TRBJ1-6
d_gene: TRBD1
CDR3aa: ASETGANSPLH

v_gene: TRBV6-6
j_gene: TRBJ2-1
d_gene: TRBD2
CDR3aa: ASSLISGGGYLEQF

v_gene: TRBV29-1
j_gene: TRBJ2-1
d_gene: TRBD2
CDR3aa: SVLGLAGGSSYNEQF

v_gene: TRBV28
j_gene: TRBJ1-2
d_gene: NA
CDR3aa: ASTLGAYGYT

v_gene: TRBV5-4
j_gene: TRBJ2-5
d_gene: TRBD1
CDR3aa: ASSFPGTGEETQY

v_gene: TRBV4-3
j_gene: TRBJ1-2
d_gene: NA
CDR3aa: ASSQISGANGYT

v_gene: TRBV2
j_gene: TRBJ2-7
d_gene: NA
CDR3aa: ASSQLGTPEQY

v_gene: TRBV11-2
j_gene: TRBJ1-2
d_gene: NA
CDR3aa: ASSADSRGGYT

v_gene: TRBV5-1
j_gene: TRBJ1-2
d_gene: NA
CDR3aa: ASSLVGGYGYT

v_gene: TRBV20-1
j_gene: TRBJ2-2
d_gene: NA
CDR3aa: SATNTGELF

v_gene: TRBV12-5
j_gene: TRBJ2-7
d_gene: TRBD2
CDR3aa: ASGLAPKYSLSGGGAYEQY

v_gene: TRBV5-1
j_gene: TRBJ1-5
d_gene: NA
CDR3aa: ASSLAPYQPQH

v_gene: TRBV18
j_gene: TRBJ1-1
d_gene: NA
CDR3aa: ASSPGKKGGGDTEAF

v_gene: TRBV25-1
j_gene: TRBJ1-2
d_gene: NA
CDR3aa: ASSLAFYYT

v_gene: TRBV18
j_gene: TRBJ2-4
d_gene: NA
CDR3aa: ASPNPQGTRLAKNIQY

v_gene: TRBV19
j_gene: TRBJ2-1
d_gene: TRBD1
CDR3aa: ASSPLDRGNEQF

v_gene: TRBV10-1
j_gene: TRBJ1-2
d_gene: NA
CDR3aa: ASSEGQNYGYT

v_gene: TRBV29-1
j_gene: TRBJ1-4
d_gene: NA
CDR3aa: SVGQPNEKLF

v_gene: TRBV30
j_gene: TRBJ2-3
d_gene: TRBD1
CDR3aa: AFSTGLTDTQY

v_gene: TRBV2
j_gene: TRBJ1-2
d_gene: NA
CDR3aa: ASSTRDVRYGYT

v_gene: TRBV6-5
j_gene: TRBJ1-5
d_gene: TRBD1
CDR3aa: ASSPSTGRNQPQH

v_gene: TRBV27
j_gene: TRBJ1-2
d_gene: NA
CDR3aa: ASSEYTGIGYT

v_gene: TRBV7-2
j_gene: TRBJ1-2
d_gene: TRBD1
CDR3aa: ASSPVGTGGGYT

v_gene: TRBV4-2
j_gene: TRBJ2-7
d_gene: TRBD1
CDR3aa: ASSQDGTGSPYEQY

v_gene: TRBV4-3
j_gene: TRBJ1-4
d_gene: TRBD1
CDR3aa: ASSPKWTGGKEKLF

v_gene: TRBV12-3/TRBV12-4
j_gene: TRBJ1-1
d_gene: NA
CDR3aa: ASSPNSREAF

v_gene: TRBV7-3
j_gene: TRBJ1-1
d_gene: NA
CDR3aa: ASSLRRGAPGVTEAF

v_gene: TRBV5-1
j_gene: TRBJ1-4
d_gene: NA
CDR3aa: ASSAGIIATNEKLF

v_gene: TRBV27
j_gene: TRBJ2-7
d_gene: NA
CDR3aa: ASSLSSRGYEQY

v_gene: TRBV6-2/TRBV6-3
j_gene: TRBJ2-4
d_gene: NA
CDR3aa: ASSRGEPPNIQY